This T cell receptor (beta chain) was sequenced in a study of T cells in Graves' hyperthyroidism and ophthalmopathy. As for the study in general: Pretreatment peripheral blood was obtained at initial diagnosis. General study findings and limits: Also found in blood were most expanded thyroid clonotypes above 0.001.

RNA transcripts served as the template for amplifying TCR beta CDR3 regions. The HTBI primer set drove a first-round RT-PCR of the TCR CDR3. TCRdb re-derived calls from the multiplex PCR reads in MiXCR, one entry per CDR3 protein. The table has 500,000 to 550,000 distinct CDR3 sequences, roughly 20% seen once. This sample holds PBMCs from roughly 10 ml fresh peripheral blood. CDR3 length: 14 amino acids. After removal of 6 bases from V and 2 bases from J, the junction contained 6 bases not matched to a gene. Looked up from germline, CDR1 is MNHNS and CDR2 is SASEGT. This clonotype was observed many times. Its antigen is not known.

The receptor comes from a man younger than 35 with Graves' hyperthyroidism. The chain carries TRBV6-1 and TRBJ1-1; TRBD1 matches at 7 bases. The sequencing sample was made of blood. CDR3 sequence: CASRAGTANTEAFF. The CDR3 DNA sequence: TGTGCCAGCAGAGCCGGGACAGCAAACACTGAAGCTTTCTTT.